This T cell receptor (beta chain) was sequenced for a study of blood T cell repertoires in COVID-19. Study overall: Samples of COVID-19 (acute and convalescent) were obtained from the United States, Italy and Spain. T cells, B-cell-depleted T cells, or PBMCs supplied cDNA or gDNA.

V dropped 3 bases and J dropped 8; count of bases not matched to a gene: 8. Germline V gene data show CDR1 as SQVTM and CDR2 as ANQGSEA. The CDR3 has 14 amino acids. Original processing notes: Amplified reference gene primers provided the basis for estimating nucleated cell counts. The protocol was immunoSEQ multiplex PCR, while the TCRdb copy is restricted to in-frame clones and leaves out a portion. V and J calls and clone size come straight from that table; D and trimming were deduced from the DNA. The sample has nearly 90,000 clones, over 80% seen once. The sequence derives from an elderly man with acute or convalescent COVID-19. The chain joins TRBV29-1 to TRBJ1-2, with 11 bases fitting TRBD1. Sample: peripheral blood. In DNA, the CDR3 is TGCAGCGTTGACGGAATGGACAGGGGGCAGGGCTACACCTTC. Its protein is CSVDGMDRGQGYTF.